The clone carrying this TCR beta chain was found many times. The antigen remains unidentified. TCRdb recomputed calls from the 5' RACE reads with MiXCR, one row per CDR3 protein. The sample contains a few hundred thousand distinct CDR3 sequences, about 3.9% of which appear only once. With 2 bases removed from V and 2 bases from J, the gap between germline ends came to 10 bases. The CDR3 totals 14 residues. These data originate in a study of T cells after yellow fever vaccination. Study-wide results and limits: Reappearance after the booster was observed for most primary-vaccination clones (around 95% CD4, almost 90% CD8).

The gene calls are TRBV12-3 or TRBV12-4 and TRBJ2-7; maybe TRBD2 (6 bases). This TCR was recovered from a man younger than 35 who received the YFV17D yellow fever vaccine. The sample here was PBMCs, taken 15 days after the yellow fever booster vaccination. Here the CDR3 reads CASSLRREAYEQYF. In nucleotides, the CDR3 is TGTGCCAGCAGTTTAAGGCGGGAAGCCTACGAGCAGTACTTC.